What follows are 19 T cell receptor beta chains derived from one specimen sequenced in a study of blood T cell repertoires in COVID-19. Sequencing used immunoSEQ multiplex PCR; TCRdb keeps in-frame clones, though not all of them. The table has about 360,000 clones, around 83% seen once. Material for sequencing was peripheral blood. The receptors come from a man younger than 40 with active or convalescent COVID-19.

The CDR3 is CASSTSGVSYEQYF. The CDR3 region has the DNA TGTGCCAGCAGCACTAGCGGGGTCTCCTACGAGCAGTACTTC. The chain couples TRBV7-8 to TRBJ2-7, with 10 bases that match TRBD2. Per the germline V gene, CDR1 is SGHVS and CDR2 is FQNEAQ. V lost 5 bases and J lost 0; bases outside the gene matches: 1. CDR3 length equals 14 residues.

The genes are TRBV19 and TRBJ2-2; 11 bases map to TRBD1. The V segment lost 4 bases and the J segment 6 bases; nucleotides outside the gene matches: 4. Per germline, CDR1 LNHDA and CDR2 SQIVND (reference sequence). There are 15 residues in the CDR3. Here the CDR3 DNA reads TGTGCCAGTAGTAAGGACAGGGGGCGTTCCGGGGAGCTGTTTTTT. Amino acids: CASSKDRGRSGELFF.

In regard to this clone: Germline and junction disagree at one end, which may indicate a read error. The rearrangement links TRBV11-2 to TRBJ2-7; the match to TRBD2 covers 7 bases. Per germline, CDR1 SGHAT and CDR2 FQNNGV. CDR3 size: 13 residues. CDR3 in amino acids: CASSPRALAVTGF. CDR3 DNA sequence: TGTGCCAGCAGCCCCAGAGCGCTAGCGGTCACGGGGTTC. The whole variable domain, remainder taken from reference TRBV11-2 and TRBJ2-7, is EAGVAQSPRYKIIEKRQSVAFWCNPISGHATLYWYQQILGQGPKLLIQFQNNGVVDDSQLPKDRFSAERLKGVDSTLKIQPAKLEDSAVYLCASSPRALAVTGFGPGTRLTVT.

This chain uses TRBV6-4 with TRBJ2-3; D possibly corresponds to TRBD1 (7 bases). The length of the CDR3 is 16 residues. CDR1 MRHNA and CDR2 SNTAGT come from the germline V gene. The V end was cut by 1 base, the J end by 6 bases, with 17 bases between. The CDR3 coding sequence is TGTGCCAGCAGTGACTTGCAGGGGGGCTCCACGGATACGCAGTATTTT. Translation: CASSDLQGGSTDTQYF.

The J gene is TRBJ2-2, the V gene TRBV24-1; 7 positions agree with TRBD1. Germline V lookup: CDR1 KGHDR, CDR2 SFDVKD. The CDR3 has 16 residues. V was pared by 9 bases and J by 1 base, with 10 bases of the junction left unmatched. CDR3 sequence reads: CATGPTGAKNTGELFF. The DNA for the CDR3 is TGTGCCACCGGACCAACAGGGGCAAAGAACACCGGGGAGCTGTTTTTT.

A few counts support this clone. As DNA, the CDR3 is TGTGCCTGGAGCAGGAGGACTGAAGCTTTCTTT. This sequence encodes CAWSRRTEAFF. V and J are TRBV30 and TRBJ1-1; D remains unclear. Germline V gene sequence: CDR1 GTSNPN, CDR2 SVGIG (reference sequence). The CDR3 is made up of 11 amino acids. Trimming left V 3 bases short and J 5 bases short, with 7 bases between.

Note on this clone: This specimen includes other DNA sequences encoding the same CDR3. The V call is TRBV3-1 (or the pseudogene TRBV3-2), the J call TRBJ2-7; 7 bases agree with TRBD1. Germline V gene data show CDR1 as LGHDT and CDR2 as YNNKEL (reference sequence). The V and J ends lost 1 base and 4 bases, in that order; junction bases with no gene match: 1. The CDR3 runs 13 residues. The CDR3 nucleotides read TGTGCCAGCAGCCAAGCAGGGGGTTACGAGCAGTACTTC. Translated, it gives CASSQAGGYEQYF.

The chain has TRBV6-5 and TRBJ1-5; a weak D match, TRBD1 (6 bases). The germline V and J ends were trimmed by 3 bases and 6 bases, with 15 bases remaining between them. The CDR3 contains 15 residues. The germline V gene encodes CDR1 MNHEY and CDR2 SVGAGI. The CDR3 DNA reads as TGTGCCAGCAGTTATTCAGCAGGGGCCGGTCAGCCCCAGCATTTT. This sequence encodes CASSYSAGAGQPQHF.

The CDR3 here is CATSEAAGLAESTDTQYF. For the CDR3, the DNA is TGTGCCACCAGTGAGGCCGCGGGACTAGCGGAAAGCACAGATACGCAGTATTTT. The chain is built from TRBV24-1 and TRBJ2-3; 11 bases agree with TRBD2. Per germline, CDR1 KGHDR and CDR2 SFDVKD. The CDR3 runs 18 residues. J gave up 0 bases and V 4 bases, and 8 bases lay outside the gene matches.

The chain recombines TRBV18 with TRBJ1-5; 10 nucleotides align to TRBD1. The CDR3 contains 17 residues. Germline V gives CDR1 KGHSH, CDR2 LQKENI. Trimming at V came to 2 bases and at J to 4 bases, leaving 8 bases not matched to a gene. The CDR3 nucleotides are TGTGCCAGCTCACCAAACACCGGGACAGGGGAGAATCAGCCCCAGCATTTT. Its protein is CASSPNTGTGENQPQHF.

CDR3 sequence (DNA): TGTGCCAGCAGACCGCAGGGGCTTCTCAATGAGCAGTTCTTC. This translates into CASRPQGLLNEQFF. This rearrangement joins TRBV27 to TRBJ2-1; the D gene is possibly TRBD1 (6 bases). Germline CDR1 is MNHEY and CDR2 is SMNVEV (reference sequence). Trimming shortened V by 6 bases and J by 6 bases, and 15 bases separated the two germline ends. This CDR3 region has 14 residues.

This CDR3 is CASSSTSGPYEQYF. The CDR3 nucleotides are TGTGCCAGCAGTTCGACTAGCGGGCCTTACGAGCAGTACTTC. The chain links TRBV6-5 to TRBJ2-7; TRBD2 aligns across 10 bases. The CDR3 loop spans 14 amino acids. Per germline, CDR1 MNHEY and CDR2 SVGAGI. J lost 4 bases, V lost 4 bases, and 4 bases had no gene match.

This clone was recorded a few times. This chain connects TRBV5-6 to TRBJ2-2; the D is unclear. This CDR3 is built from 13 residues. The germline V gene has CDR1 SGHDT and CDR2 YYEEEE. V was clipped by 0 bases and J by 6 bases, with 6 bases between them. CDR3 sequence: CASSLANSGELFF. CDR3 coding DNA: TGTGCCAGCAGCTTGGCCAATTCCGGGGAGCTGTTTTTT.

This chain links TRBV30 with TRBJ1-1; D is possibly TRBD1 (6 bases). Germline V lookup: CDR1 GTSNPN, CDR2 SVGIG (reference sequence). The CDR3 has 13 residues. The V end was cut by 1 base, the J end by 11 bases, with 17 bases between. CDR3 in amino acids: CAWSGDTYRSAFF. For the CDR3, the DNA is TGTGCCTGGAGTGGGGACACTTACCGGTCGGCTTTCTTT.

The J gene is TRBJ1-1, the V gene TRBV7-2; 9 nucleotides line up with TRBD1. Germline values: CDR1 SGHTA, CDR2 FQGNSA. The trim removed 5 bases at V and 6 bases at J, leaving 7 bases unmatched. The CDR3 has 14 residues. CDR3 nucleotides: TGTGCCAGCAGCCCGCGACAGGGGGGCGCTGAAGCTTTCTTT. Its protein is CASSPRQGGAEAFF.

The chain couples TRBV7-9 to TRBJ2-3, with D maybe TRBD1 (6 bases). Trimming took off 2 bases at V and 6 bases at J, with 12 bases between the two ends. Per the germline V gene, CDR1 is SEHNR and CDR2 is FQNEAQ (reference sequence). The CDR3 runs to 14 residues. CDR3 sequence reads: CASSLTQGSDTQYF. The CDR3 region has the DNA TGTGCCAGCAGCTTAACTCAGGGGTCGGATACGCAGTATTTT. The full variable domain, its missing parts supplied by reference TRBV7-9 and TRBJ2-3, is DTGVSQNPRHKITKRGQNVTFRCDPISEHNRLYWYRQTLGQGPEFLTYFQNEAQLEKSRLLSDRFSAERPKGSFSTLEIQRTEQGDSAMYLCASSLTQGSDTQYFGPGTRLTVL.

On this clone itself: Other DNA sequences within the sample encode an identical CDR3. The chain links TRBV19 to TRBJ1-4, with 8 nucleotides matching TRBD1. V lost 10 bases and J lost 4; bases outside the gene matches: 5. The CDR3 has 13 amino acids. Germline V gene sequence: CDR1 LNHDA, CDR2 SQIVND (reference sequence). The CDR3 region has the DNA TGTGCCACCGGGACAGGTGGTAATGAAAAACTGTTTTTT. Translated, it gives CATGTGGNEKLFF.

The rearrangement links TRBV28 to TRBJ1-2, with a possible D match to TRBD1 (6 bases). This CDR3 has 16 residues. V shed 3 bases and J shed 0 bases, with 14 bases lying between them. Germline-derived CDR1 and CDR2 are MDHEN and SYDVKM. This CDR3 reads CASSFIGQPANYGYTF. For the CDR3, the DNA is TGTGCCAGCAGTTTCATAGGACAGCCCGCTAACTATGGCTACACCTTC.

The chain uses TRBV24-1 and TRBJ2-3; no clear D. Germline V gene lookup returns CDR1 KGHDR and CDR2 SFDVKD. V was pared by 0 bases and J by 4 bases, with 10 bases between. The CDR3 loop spans 15 amino acids. This CDR3 reads CATSDLQNYPDTQYF. The CDR3 bases are TGTGCCACCAGTGATTTGCAGAACTACCCAGATACGCAGTATTTT.